This T cell receptor (beta chain) is drawn from a study of T cells expressing NK-cell markers. Across the study: Each TCR beta repertoire originated in sorted T cells that were CD3+CD56+NKG2C+, CD3+CD56+NKG2C- or CD3+CD56-NKG2C+. Serological testing identified seven of the eight sequenced donors as HCMV-seropositive and one as seronegative. The study's findings and limits: About 1.0-7.0% of CD8+ T cells in more than 5 donors belonged to dominant NKG2C+ clonotypes.

TCR beta cDNA was made by 5'RACE template switching with UMIs. Reanalyzing the 5' RACE reads, TCRdb keeps one entry per CDR3 protein, without DNA. The sample holds around 100,000 distinct CDR3 sequences. With respect to this clonotype: Its antigen is undetermined.

The TCR comes from a woman aged 18 to 75 in good health. The sequencing input was blood T cells: a sorted CD56 or NKG2C T cell subset, CD4+ or CD8+ T cells, or bulk PBMC T cells (not recorded which).

The CDR3 region is CASSAVPGPSDGNEQFF. The chain uses TRBV6-2 or TRBV6-3 and TRBJ2-1; the D call of TRBD1 rests on TCRdb alone, since no DNA is present to check it. The CDR3 runs to 17 residues. Germline V lookup: CDR1 MNHEY, CDR2 SVGEGT.